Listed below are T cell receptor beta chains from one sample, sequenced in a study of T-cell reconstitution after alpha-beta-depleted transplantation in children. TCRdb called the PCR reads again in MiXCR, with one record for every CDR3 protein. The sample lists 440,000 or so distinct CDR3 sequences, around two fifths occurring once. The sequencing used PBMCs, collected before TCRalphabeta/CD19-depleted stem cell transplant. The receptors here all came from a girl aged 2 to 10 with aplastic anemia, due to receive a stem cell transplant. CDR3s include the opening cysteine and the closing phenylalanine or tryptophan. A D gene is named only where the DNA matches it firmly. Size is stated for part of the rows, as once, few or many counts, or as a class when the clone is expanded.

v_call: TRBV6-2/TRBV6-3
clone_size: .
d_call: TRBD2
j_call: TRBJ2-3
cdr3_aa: CASSYSTSGRWRTDTQYF
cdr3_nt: TGTGCCAGCAGTTACTCGACTAGCGGGAGGTGGAGGACAGATACGCAGTATTTT

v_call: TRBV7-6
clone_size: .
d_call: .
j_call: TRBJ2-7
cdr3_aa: CASSLGAGWAYEQYF
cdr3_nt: TGTGCCAGCAGCTTAGGGGCAGGGTGGGCCTACGAGCAGTACTTC

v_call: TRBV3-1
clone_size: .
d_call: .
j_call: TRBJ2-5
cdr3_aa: CASSQETSGETQYF
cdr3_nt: TGTGCCAGCAGCCAAGAAACGTCTGGGGAGACCCAGTACTTC

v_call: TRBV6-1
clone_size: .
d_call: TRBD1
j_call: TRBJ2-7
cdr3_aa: CASRLTGDYEQYF
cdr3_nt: TGTGCCAGCAGGTTGACAGGGGACTACGAGCAGTACTTC

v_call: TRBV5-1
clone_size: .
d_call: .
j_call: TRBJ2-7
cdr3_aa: CASHPGPWQGSDEQYF
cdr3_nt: TGCGCCAGCCACCCTGGCCCGTGGCAGGGGTCGGACGAGCAGTACTTC

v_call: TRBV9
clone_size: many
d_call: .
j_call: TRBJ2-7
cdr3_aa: CASSVATDGGYEQYF
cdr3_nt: TGTGCCAGCAGCGTAGCCACTGACGGGGGCTACGAGCAGTACTTC

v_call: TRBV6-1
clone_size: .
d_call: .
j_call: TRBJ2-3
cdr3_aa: CASSMDIPQGPDTQYF
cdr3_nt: TGTGCCAGCAGTATGGATATCCCTCAGGGGCCAGATACGCAGTATTTT

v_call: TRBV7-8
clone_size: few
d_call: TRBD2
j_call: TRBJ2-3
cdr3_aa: CASSLWAGGTDTQYF
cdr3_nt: TGTGCCAGCAGCTTATGGGCGGGGGGCACAGATACGCAGTATTTT

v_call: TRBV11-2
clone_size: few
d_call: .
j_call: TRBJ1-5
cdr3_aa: CASSLDGGQGFQPQHF
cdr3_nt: TGTGCCAGCAGCTTAGATGGAGGGCAGGGTTTTCAGCCCCAGCATTTT

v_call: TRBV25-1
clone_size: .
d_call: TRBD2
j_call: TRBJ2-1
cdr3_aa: CASSGRETPYNEQFF
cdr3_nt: TGTGCCAGCAGCGGGAGGGAGACTCCGTACAATGAGCAGTTCTTC

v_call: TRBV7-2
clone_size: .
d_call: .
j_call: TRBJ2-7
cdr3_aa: CASSLRAILPDGLAVDRYEQYF
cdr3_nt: TGTGCCAGCAGCTTACGGGCCATCCTCCCGGACGGATTGGCTGTAGATCGCTACGAGCAGTACTTC

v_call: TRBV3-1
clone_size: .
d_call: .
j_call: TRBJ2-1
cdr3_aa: CASSPGLYSYNEQFF
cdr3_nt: TGTGCCAGCAGCCCGGGACTCTACTCCTACAATGAGCAGTTCTTC

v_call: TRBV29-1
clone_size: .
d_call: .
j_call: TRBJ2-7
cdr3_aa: CSARSQTNYEQYF
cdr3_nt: TGCAGCGCCCGAAGCCAGACGAACTACGAGCAGTACTTC

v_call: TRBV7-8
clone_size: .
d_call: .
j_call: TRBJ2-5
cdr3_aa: CASSLEAGLPQETQYF
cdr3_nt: TGTGCCAGCAGCTTAGAAGCAGGGTTGCCCCAAGAGACCCAGTACTTC

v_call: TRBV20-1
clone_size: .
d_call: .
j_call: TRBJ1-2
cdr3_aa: CSAREGQGRNYGYTF
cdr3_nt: TGCAGTGCTAGAGAAGGGCAGGGAAGGAACTATGGCTACACCTTC

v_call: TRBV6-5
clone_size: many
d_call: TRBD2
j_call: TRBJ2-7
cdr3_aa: CASSFLGLAGAREQYF
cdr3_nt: TGTGCCAGCAGTTTTCTGGGACTAGCGGGAGCCCGAGAGCAGTACTTC

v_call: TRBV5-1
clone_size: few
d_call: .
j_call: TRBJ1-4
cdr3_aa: CASSLRNSEKLFF
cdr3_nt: TGCGCCAGCAGCCTTCGGAATAGTGAAAAACTGTTTTTT

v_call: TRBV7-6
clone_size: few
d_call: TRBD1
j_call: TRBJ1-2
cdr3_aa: CASSDEPGQGAYGYTF
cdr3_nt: TGTGCCAGCAGCGATGAACCGGGACAGGGGGCCTATGGCTACACCTTC

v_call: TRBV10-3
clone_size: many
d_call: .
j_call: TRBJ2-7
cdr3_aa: CAISERQGYEQYF
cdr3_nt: TGTGCCATCAGTGAACGACAAGGGTACGAGCAGTACTTC

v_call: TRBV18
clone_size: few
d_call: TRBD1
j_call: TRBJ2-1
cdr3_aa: CASSLHAGTGPYNEQFF
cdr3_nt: TGTGCCAGCTCACTGCACGCCGGGACAGGGCCCTACAATGAGCAGTTCTTC

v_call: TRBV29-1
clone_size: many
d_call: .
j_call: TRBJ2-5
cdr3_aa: CSVDGILGETQYF
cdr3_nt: TGCAGCGTTGATGGGATCTTGGGGGAGACCCAGTACTTC

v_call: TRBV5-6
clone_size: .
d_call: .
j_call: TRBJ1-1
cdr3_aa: CASSLVSPGYTEAFF
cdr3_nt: TGTGCCAGCAGCTTGGTTTCCCCTGGCTACACTGAAGCTTTCTTT

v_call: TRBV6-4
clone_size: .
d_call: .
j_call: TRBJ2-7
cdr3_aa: CASSGGCTYEQYF
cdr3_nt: TGTGCCAGCAGTGGGGGGTGCACCTACGAGCAGTACTTC

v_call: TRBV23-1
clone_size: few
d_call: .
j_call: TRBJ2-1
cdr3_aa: CASSQSQSRDFPTQNEQFF
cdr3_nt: TGCGCCAGCAGTCAATCCCAATCCCGGGACTTCCCGACACAGAATGAGCAGTTCTTC

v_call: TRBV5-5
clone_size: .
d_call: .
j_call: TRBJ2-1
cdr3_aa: CASSFRDNSYNEQFF
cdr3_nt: TGTGCCAGCAGCTTTCGGGACAACTCCTACAATGAGCAGTTCTTC

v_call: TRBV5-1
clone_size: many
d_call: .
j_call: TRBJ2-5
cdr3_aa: CASSSRQTQETQYF
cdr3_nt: TGCGCCAGCAGCAGTCGTCAGACCCAAGAGACCCAGTACTTC

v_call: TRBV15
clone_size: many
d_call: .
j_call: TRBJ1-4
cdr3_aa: CATSRSGGSEKLFF
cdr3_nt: TGTGCCACCAGCAGGTCCGGGGGGAGCGAAAAACTGTTTTTT

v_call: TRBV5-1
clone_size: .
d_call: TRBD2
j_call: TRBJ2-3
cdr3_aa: CASRVSGNLRDTQYF
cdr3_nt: TGCGCCAGCAGAGTTAGCGGGAACTTACGAGATACGCAGTATTTT

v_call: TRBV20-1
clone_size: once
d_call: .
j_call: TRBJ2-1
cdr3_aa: CSARDTAGSYNEQFF
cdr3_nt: TGCAGTGCTAGAGATACAGCGGGCTCCTACAATGAGCAGTTCTTC

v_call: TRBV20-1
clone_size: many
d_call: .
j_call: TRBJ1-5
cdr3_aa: CSASQATEGYQPQHF
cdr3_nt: TGCAGTGCTTCCCAAGCGACGGAAGGGTATCAGCCCCAGCATTTT

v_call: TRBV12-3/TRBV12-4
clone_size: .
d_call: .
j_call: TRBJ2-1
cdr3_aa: CASSLVKLSRFSEQFF
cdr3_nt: TGTGCCAGCAGTTTAGTTAAGCTCTCCCGGTTCAGTGAGCAGTTCTTC

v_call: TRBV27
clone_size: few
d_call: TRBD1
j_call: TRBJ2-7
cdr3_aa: CASGDRGIDEQYF
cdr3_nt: TGTGCCAGCGGGGACAGGGGTATCGACGAGCAGTACTTC

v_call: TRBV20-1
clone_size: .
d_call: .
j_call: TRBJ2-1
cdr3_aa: CSAQGTARLSNNEQFF
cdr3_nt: TGCAGTGCGCAAGGGACTGCCAGACTCTCGAACAATGAGCAGTTCTTC

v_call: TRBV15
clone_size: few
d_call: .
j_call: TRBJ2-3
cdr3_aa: CATSRERGLLDTQYF
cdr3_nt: TGTGCCACCAGCAGAGAAAGGGGACTTTTAGATACGCAGTATTTT

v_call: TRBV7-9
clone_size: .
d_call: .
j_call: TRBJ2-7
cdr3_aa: CASSLAISPAGYEQYF
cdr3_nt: TGTGCCAGCAGCTTAGCGATCTCCCCTGCGGGCTACGAGCAGTACTTC

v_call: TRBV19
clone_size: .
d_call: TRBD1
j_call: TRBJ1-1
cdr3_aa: CASKMIRDSQTEAFF
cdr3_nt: TGTGCCAGCAAGATGATCCGGGACAGTCAAACGGAAGCTTTCTTT

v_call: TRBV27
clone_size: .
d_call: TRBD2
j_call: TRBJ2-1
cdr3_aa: CASSLGIAGGINEQFF
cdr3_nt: TGTGCCAGCAGTTTAGGGATAGCGGGAGGGATCAATGAGCAGTTCTTC

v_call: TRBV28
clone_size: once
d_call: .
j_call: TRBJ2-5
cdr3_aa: CASSFVPGWRETQSF
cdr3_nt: TGTGCCAGCAGTTTCGTGCCGGGCTGGAGAGAGACCCAGTCCTTC

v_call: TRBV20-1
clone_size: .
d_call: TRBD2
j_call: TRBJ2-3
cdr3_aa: CSARDPGTSGSTDTQYF
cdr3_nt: TGCAGTGCTAGAGACCCCGGGACTAGCGGGAGCACAGATACGCAGTATTTT

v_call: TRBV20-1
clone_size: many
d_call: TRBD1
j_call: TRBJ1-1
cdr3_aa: CSATQTGGIMNTEAFF
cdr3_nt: TGCAGTGCTACACAGACAGGGGGAATTATGAACACTGAAGCTTTCTTT

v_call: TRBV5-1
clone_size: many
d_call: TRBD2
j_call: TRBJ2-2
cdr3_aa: CASSITTSSAGELFF
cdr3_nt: TGCGCCAGCAGCATAACGACTAGCTCGGCCGGGGAGCTGTTTTTT

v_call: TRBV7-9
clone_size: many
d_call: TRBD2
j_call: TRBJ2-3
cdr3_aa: CASSFDGLAESDTQYF
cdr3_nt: TGTGCCAGCAGTTTCGACGGACTAGCGGAATCAGATACGCAGTATTTT

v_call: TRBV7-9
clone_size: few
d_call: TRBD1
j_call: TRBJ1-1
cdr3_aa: CASSFFRGVNTEAFF
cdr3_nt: TGTGCCAGCAGCTTTTTCAGGGGGGTGAACACTGAAGCTTTCTTT

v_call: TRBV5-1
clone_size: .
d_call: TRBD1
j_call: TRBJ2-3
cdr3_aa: CASRETQGVVDTQYF
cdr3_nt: TGCGCCAGCAGAGAAACACAGGGGGTGGTAGATACGCAGTATTTT

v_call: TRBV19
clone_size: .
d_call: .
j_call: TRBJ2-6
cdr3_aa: CASSTSVPGANVLTF
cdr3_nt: TGTGCCAGTAGTACCAGTGTCCCTGGGGCCAACGTCCTGACTTTC